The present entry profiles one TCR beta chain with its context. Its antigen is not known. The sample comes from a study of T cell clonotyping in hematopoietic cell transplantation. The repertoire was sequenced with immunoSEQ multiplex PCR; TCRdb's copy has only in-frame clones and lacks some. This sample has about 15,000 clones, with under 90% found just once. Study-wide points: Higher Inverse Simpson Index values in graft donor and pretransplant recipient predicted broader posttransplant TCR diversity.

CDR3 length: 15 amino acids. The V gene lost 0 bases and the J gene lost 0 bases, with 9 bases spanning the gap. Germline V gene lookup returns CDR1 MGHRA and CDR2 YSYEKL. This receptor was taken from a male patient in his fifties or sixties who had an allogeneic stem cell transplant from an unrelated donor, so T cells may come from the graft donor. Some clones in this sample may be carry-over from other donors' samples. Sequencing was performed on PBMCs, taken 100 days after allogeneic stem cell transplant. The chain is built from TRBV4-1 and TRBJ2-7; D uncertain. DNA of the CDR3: TGCGCCAGCAGCCAAGAGGGCAGGAGCTCCTACGAGCAGTACTTC. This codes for CASSQEGRSSYEQYF.